This entry features one T cell receptor (beta chain) sequence. The sample originates from a study of CD8+CD57+ T cells in acquired aplastic anemia. Genomic DNA constituted the template upon which TCR beta VDJ and CDR3 profiling was performed. One entry per CDR3 protein results from TCRdb running MiXCR on the reads. Altogether about 180,000 distinct CDR3 sequences are present, more than 60% being singletons, with the ten largest covering under 45%. Looked up from germline, CDR1 is MNHNS and CDR2 is SASEGT. V lost 3 bases and J lost 4; bases outside the gene matches: 5. This CDR3 comprises 14 residues. It was patients with CD8+CD57+ cell expansion by flow cytometry who were chosen for sequencing.

V is TRBV6-1 and J is TRBJ2-7; 8 nucleotides match TRBD1. Sequencing was carried out using sorted CD4+, CD8+, or CD8+CD57+ T cells (not recorded which) from PBMCs. The TCR originated in a human donor with aplastic anemia. CDR3 sequence: CASSDLGQAYEQYF. The CDR3 DNA sequence: TGTGCCAGCAGTGACTTGGGACAGGCGTACGAGCAGTACTTC.